The entry below describes one T cell receptor beta chain. These data originate in a study of blood T cell repertoires in COVID-19. Study overall: From the United States, Italy and Spain came samples of acute and convalescent COVID-19. PBMCs, B-cell-depleted T cells, or T cells were the source of the cDNA or gDNA that made up the material.

A Seattle source enrolled patients during active infection and followed them longitudinally. Losses at the gene ends were 8 bases for V and 4 bases for J; bases not matched to a gene: 10. Per the germline V gene, CDR1 is MNHEY and CDR2 is SMNVEV (reference sequence). CDR3 length equals 14 residues. Methods used by the authors: Estimated nucleated cell counts came from reference gene primer amplification. The method was immunoSEQ multiplex PCR; TCRdb's version includes in-frame clones alone and lacks a portion of them. The DNA was the basis for D and trimming; V, J and clone size are from that table. The sample contains about 170,000 clones, 85% to 90% of which appear only once.

The clonotype originates from a man between 60 and 70 years old with COVID-19, enrolled during active disease. Material for sequencing was peripheral blood. This rearrangement joins TRBV27 to TRBJ1-1; 7 bases fit TRBD1. The CDR3 DNA is TGTGCCAGCCGTTGGGGACAGCAAAGCACTGAAGCTTTCTTT. It codes for CASRWGQQSTEAFF.